Here is one T cell receptor (beta chain) with its context. Only a few counts were recorded for this clonotype. The clone's antigen remains unknown. No much larger clonotype is one base removed from it; base qualities were not supplied. These data originate in a study of blood T cells in healthy people across ages (dated by TCRdb to the mid-2010s). In terms of the full investigation: Template switching captured roughly one uniquely barcoded TCR beta cDNA molecule per two T cells in model experiments. Age-related changes in TCR beta repertoire diversity were measured in the study by deep sequencing normalized with unique cDNA molecular identifiers. The donors were split into four age groups: young (average about 16 years), middle-aged (more than 35), aged (62) and long-lived (more than 80). To avoid experimental bias, donors of different ages were distributed randomly across sequencing lanes. For two donors (one aged 18 to 30 and one aged 80 or older), the study analyzed two additional independent replicas of 1 million unique cDNA reads from the same blood draw.

The approximately 41 donors, aged about 6 to 95 years, were systemically healthy Caucasian individuals from Russia. Around 10 milliliters of peripheral blood were collected from each donor into EDTA-treated Vacutainer tubes. Ficoll-Paque density-gradient centrifugation was used to isolate PBMCs, with at least 6 million per sample. Trizol reagent was used to extract total RNA from the PBMCs, yielding at least 5 micrograms per sample. Naive CD45RAhigh/CD27high T cell percentages were measured by flow cytometry on a PBMC aliquot from every donor. Via the germline V gene, CDR1 is SGDLS and CDR2 YYNGEE. The CDR3 sequence holds 18 residues, the cysteine and phenylalanine included. This entry keeps only the CDR3 DNA: 54 bases, framed from base 1. V is trimmed back by 3 bases and J by 4 bases, and the junction contains 15 bases that no gene match accounts for. Receptor libraries were prepared by 5' RACE. Reads for this sample came from an Illumina HiSeq 2500. The second PCR ran for about 6 to 11 cycles and used a J-beta primer mix along with a sample-barcoded 5' primer. A unique molecular identifier was introduced onto each TCR beta cDNA molecule by a template-switch 5' adaptor carrying 12 random nucleotides. Each sample yielded at least 2.5 million CDR3-containing paired-end reads. All of the RNA was converted into first-strand cDNA using the Mint cDNA synthesis kit, with a TRBC-specific oligonucleotide serving as the primer. Following uracil-DNA glycosylase treatment, a first 18-cycle PCR with universal primers M1SS and BC2_uni_R was performed on all cDNA. Under the source paper's analysis protocol: For normalization, 1 million high-quality reads, each with a distinct molecular identifier, were randomly selected from each sample. Reads with shared molecular identifiers were discarded instead of being binned into consensus sequences. MiTCR, set to a Q25 quality threshold and the strictest error-elimination algorithm, was used for CDR3 identification, clonotype clustering and error correction. Lower-bound total TCR beta diversity was estimated with a nonparametric unseen species model using Euler transformation. TCRdb itself trimmed the public reads at Q25 with fastp, ran MiXCR and retained productive beta chains. When rows share a CDR3 protein, they turn into one entry using the most common DNA and genes. TCRdb, rather than the study authors, made the V and J calls. Within this sample are 1.5 million to 2 million distinct CDR3 sequences, with roughly 28% of them counted one time only. 6.5% to 8.5% of the sample is held by the ten biggest clonotypes.

Results and caveats for the whole study, not just this receptor: Because donor CMV infection status was unknown, age-related changes in expanded clonotypes were potentially confounded. The percentage of naive T cells measured by flow cytometry correlated strongly with observed TCR beta diversity. Bulk unsorted PBMC profiling prevented conclusive comparison of naive and antigen-experienced compartments. Compared with the aged group, the long-lived group had more naive CD4+ T cells, fewer expanded clones and increased TCR diversity, suggesting age selection. Estimates of total diversity based on one million sequenced T cells were considered lower bounds and underestimates. As age increased, observed TCR beta diversity per million T cells dropped in a roughly linear way, and a significant reduction was already evident by age 40.

The TCR originated in a woman aged 25-40 years in good health. The sequenced material came from blood. The chain joins TRBV9 to TRBJ2-3; the junction holds 9 bases that match TRBD2. The sequenced DNA: TGTGCCAGCAGCGCCGCCGCTAGAAGCGGGGGGCCGGCAGATACGCAGTATTTT. The translation is CASSAAARSGGPADTQYF.